This TCR beta chain appears in the sequencing data of a study of T-cell memory formation after mild COVID-19. On the study more broadly: TCR clusters showed largely donor specificity.

One entry per CDR3 protein results from TCRdb running MiXCR on the 5' RACE reads. The sample yields about 560,000 distinct CDR3 sequences, about a fifth seen once. Study results and limitations: Several responding clones turned up in pre-infection memory, indicating that cross-reactive memory may have taken part. The CD4+ clones that contracted clustered mainly within CM and EM, and the CD8+ clones concentrated in EMRA.

With respect to this clonotype: No antigen is known for it.

V was clipped by 1 base and J by 0 bases, with 10 bases between them. The V gene's germline CDR1 is GTSNPN and CDR2 SVGIG (reference sequence). The CDR3 extends over 15 amino acids. The sequencing input was PBMCs or a T cell subset sorted from them (not recorded which). The chain combines TRBV30 with TRBJ1-5; D is unresolved. This receptor was taken from an adult woman who had mild COVID-19 (a few samples of this study predate the infection). Cell type and time point are not known. CDR3 loop: CAWSEGSYSNQPQHF. In DNA form, the CDR3 reads TGTGCCTGGAGTGAAGGGAGCTATAGCAATCAGCCCCAGCATTTT.